The entry below gives a single TCR beta chain sequence along with its context. The sample comes from a study of blood T cell repertoires in COVID-19. Study-level background: Acute and convalescent COVID-19 samples came from the United States, Italy and Spain. From T cells, B-cell-depleted T cells, or PBMCs came the material, which was cDNA or gDNA.

Authors' processing steps: Estimation of nucleated cell counts relied on the amplification of reference gene primers. The protocol was immunoSEQ multiplex PCR, while the TCRdb copy is restricted to in-frame clones and leaves out a portion. D and trimming were read from the DNA, whereas the V and J calls and clone size are those reported in that table. The sample lists over 85,000 clones, around 87% occurring once. V lost 1 base, J lost 4 bases, and 4 bases stayed unmatched. The germline gives CDR1 LGHDT, CDR2 YNNKEL (reference sequence). The CDR3 has 15 residues. The chain couples TRBV3-1 (or the pseudogene TRBV3-2) to TRBJ2-1; 7 bases agree with TRBD2. Sequencing was carried out using peripheral blood. This clonotype was sampled from a human donor in a cohort sampled during active COVID-19. The CDR3 DNA reads TGTGCCAGCAGCCAAGTAGCGGGTTTTTACAATGAGCAGTTCTTC. It encodes CASSQVAGFYNEQFF.